The 20 T cell receptor beta chains given below trace back to one sample, sequenced in a study of neurological immune-mediated disorders. TCRdb reanalysed the 5' RACE reads using MiXCR and keeps one entry per CDR3 protein. The table shows 85,000 to 90,000 distinct CDR3 sequences, with around 3.5% occurring only once. The sequencing sample was made of PBMCs. Every receptor here comes from a woman between 45 and 60 years old with multiple sclerosis.

In its sample, this clonotype was seen a few times. This chain joins TRBV20-1 and TRBJ1-5, with 9 bases matching TRBD1. The CDR3 consists of 14 residues. V dropped 3 bases and J dropped 4; count of bases not matched to a gene: 4. Germline V gene data show CDR1 as DFQATT and CDR2 as SNEGSKA (reference sequence). The CDR3 loop is CSARDRGWNQPQHF. The CDR3 nucleotides are TGCAGTGCTAGGGACAGGGGTTGGAATCAGCCCCAGCATTTT.

The V call is TRBV12-2, the J call TRBJ2-3; the D segment call TRBD1 is taken from the table without a DNA check. TRBV12-2 is designated a pseudogene. The CDR3 length is 15 residues. This CDR3 is CASRLQGHSTDTQYF. CDR3 coding DNA: TGTGCAAGTCGCTTACAGGGACATAGCACAGATACGCAGTATTTT.

This clonotype was counted at least ten times. The gene calls are TRBV7-2 and TRBJ2-1, with TRBD2 matching over 12 bases. The CDR3 sequence is 15 residues long. CDR1 and CDR2 from the germline V gene are SGHTA and FQGNSA. Unmatched junction bases numbered 3, after V lost 5 bases and J lost 4 bases. CDR3: CASSNGLAGYNEQFF. The CDR3 DNA follows: TGTGCCAGCAGCAACGGACTAGCGGGATACAATGAGCAGTTCTTC.

The table lists this clonotype with many counts. The V and J genes are TRBV12-3 or TRBV12-4 and TRBJ2-2; the D is unclear. Trimming took 3 bases from V and 4 from J, leaving 6 bases between them. The CDR3 is made up of 13 amino acids. CDR3 sequence: CASSLGITGELFF. The CDR3 region has the DNA TGTGCCAGCAGTTTGGGTATCACCGGGGAGCTGTTTTTT.

This clonotype was counted at least ten times. The CDR3 DNA sequence: TGTGCCAGCAGTCCGACAGGGGCCTACGAGCAGTACTTC. Amino acid sequence: CASSPTGAYEQYF. The chain employs TRBV5-5 and TRBJ2-7; the match to TRBD1 covers 8 bases. V lost 5 bases and J lost 2; bases outside the gene matches: 3. CDR3 length: 13 residues. CDR1 is SGHKS and CDR2 is YYEKEE in the germline V gene (reference sequence).

This clonotype was counted at least ten times. The chain has TRBV7-3 and TRBJ2-5; the D call may be TRBD1 or TRBD2 (5 bases each). Germline V gene lookup returns CDR1 SGHTA and CDR2 FQGTGA. This CDR3 contains 16 residues. The ends were cut back, 0 bases at V and 7 bases at J, with 18 bases in the middle. For the CDR3, the DNA is TGTGCCAGCAGCTTAACGGGTCCCGCACCTGGGGGGACCCAGTACTTC. This codes for CASSLTGPAPGGTQYF.

This clonotype was counted many times. This chain joins TRBV20-1 and TRBJ2-1, with TRBD2 matching over 8 bases. There are 16 residues in the CDR3. J gave up 0 bases and V 5 bases, and 9 bases lay outside the gene matches. The germline CDR1 and CDR2 sequences are DFQATT and SNEGSKA (reference sequence). CDR3 protein: CSALTRGGPSYNEQFF. In DNA form, the CDR3 reads TGCAGTGCTCTAACTCGGGGGGGACCCTCCTACAATGAGCAGTTCTTC.

This clonotype was recorded at least ten times. The chain combines TRBV20-1 with TRBJ2-1; D uncertain. Trimming took 0 bases from V and 4 from J, leaving 13 bases between them. CDR3 length: 15 amino acids. Germline V gene lookup returns CDR1 DFQATT and CDR2 SNEGSKA (reference sequence). CDR3 loop: CSARDGTRPYNEQFF. The CDR3 coding sequence is TGCAGTGCTAGAGATGGCACTCGGCCATACAATGAGCAGTTCTTC.

This clonotype was seen repeatedly, ten times or more. The V gene is TRBV6-5, the J gene TRBJ2-7; a weak D match, TRBD1 (5 bases). CDR3 length equals 14 residues. Trimming shortened V by 5 bases and J by 5 bases, and 16 bases separated the two germline ends. CDR1 is MNHEY, CDR2 SVGAGI, per germline. The CDR3 region has the DNA TGTGCCAGCAGTCGCGACCAGGGTCTGGACGAGCAGTACTTC. Its protein product is CASSRDQGLDEQYF.

In this sample, this clonotype turned up many times. The rearrangement uses TRBV5-1 and TRBJ2-1; no clear D gene. The germline gives CDR1 SGHRS, CDR2 YFSETQ. The germline V and J ends were trimmed by 2 bases and 0 bases, with 15 bases remaining between them. This CDR3 has 17 amino acids. The CDR3, as DNA: TGCGCCAGCAGCTTCGAGTTTTTTACCAGCTCCTACAATGAGCAGTTCTTC. As protein: CASSFEFFTSSYNEQFF.

This clonotype was detected many times. The chain has TRBV20-1 and TRBJ2-5; no definite D call. V was shortened by 0 bases and J by 5 bases, with 13 bases between the two germline ends. Germline-derived CDR1 and CDR2 are DFQATT and SNEGSKA (reference sequence). The CDR3 runs 14 residues. The CDR3 DNA is TGCAGTGCTAGAGATCCACGCGGTGGGGAGACCCAGTACTTC. Its protein is CSARDPRGGETQYF.

On this clonotype: A much larger clone differs from this one at a single base, so this may be a read error. The chain joins TRBV29-1 to TRBJ2-4; no clear D. The CDR3 consists of 12 residues. Germline-derived CDR1 and CDR2 are SQVTM and ANQGSEA. The CDR3 nucleotides are TGCAGCGCCGAAAGAGCCAAAAAAATTCAGTACTTC. Its protein product is CSAERAKKIQYF.

This clonotype occurred many times. The rearrangement joins TRBV4-1 to TRBJ2-5; 7 bases fit TRBD1. CDR1 is MGHRA and CDR2 is YSYEKL in the germline V gene. The length of the CDR3 is 16 residues. V lost 2 bases and J lost 0; bases outside the gene matches: 6. CDR3 region: CASSQPPDRDQETQYF. For the CDR3, the DNA is TGCGCCAGCAGCCAACCTCCCGACAGGGACCAAGAGACCCAGTACTTC.

Ten or more counts support this clonotype. This chain uses TRBV6-6 with TRBJ2-1, with 8 bases matching TRBD1. Germline V lookup: CDR1 MNHNY, CDR2 SVGAGI (reference sequence). V lost 3 bases, J lost 2 bases, and 6 bases stayed unmatched. The CDR3 has 16 amino acids. Written as DNA, the CDR3 is TGTGCCAGCAGTTATAGCTCAGGGGGCCCCTACAATGAGCAGTTCTTC. Translated: CASSYSSGGPYNEQFF.

This clonotype appeared many times. The V and J genes are TRBV23-1 and TRBJ2-1, with 7 positions matching TRBD2. TRBV23-1 is reported as an ORF; its role is uncertain. V dropped 7 bases and J dropped 2; count of bases not matched to a gene: 8. This CDR3 has 15 residues. The CDR3 nucleotides read TGCGCCAGCATACCGGGACTACACACCTACAATGAGCAGTTCTTC. It codes for CASIPGLHTYNEQFF.

This clonotype was recorded many times. This chain links TRBV9 with TRBJ2-7, with D perhaps matching TRBD1 (6 bases). Trimming took 4 bases from V and 6 from J, leaving 17 bases between them. This CDR3 has 14 residues. The germline gives CDR1 SGDLS, CDR2 YYNGEE. DNA for the CDR3: TGTGCCAGCAGCCCCTATAACGTGGGGGCCGAGCAGTACTTC. It specifies CASSPYNVGAEQYF. Drawing the rest from reference TRBV9 and TRBJ2-7, the complete variable domain is DSGVTQTPKHLITATGQRVTLRCSPRSGDLSVYWYQQSLDQGLQFLIQYYNGEERAKGNILERFSAQQFPDLHSELNLSSLELGDSALYFCASSPYNVGAEQYFGPGTRLTVT.

The sample holds many counts of this clonotype. The chain combines TRBV5-5 with TRBJ2-6, with D tentatively TRBD2 (5 bases). The CDR3 runs to 16 residues. Trimming took off 2 bases at V and 5 bases at J, with 14 bases between the two ends. CDR1 and CDR2 (germline): SGHKS, YYEKEE (reference sequence). The CDR3 nucleotides are TGTGCCAGCAGCTTTCGAGGGCCGGGGAGGGCCAACGTCCTGACTTTC. Translation: CASSFRGPGRANVLTF.

This clonotype was observed many times. V and J are TRBV5-1 and TRBJ2-3; 8 nucleotides agree with TRBD1. The CDR3 is made up of 15 amino acids. Losses at the gene ends were 2 bases for V and 5 bases for J; bases not matched to a gene: 7. Germline-derived CDR1 and CDR2 are SGHRS and YFSETQ. The CDR3 nucleotides read TGCGCCAGCAGCTTTCCGGGACAGGATATAGATACGCAGTATTTT. Protein sequence: CASSFPGQDIDTQYF.

This clonotype appeared many times. The chain uses TRBV24-1 and TRBJ2-1, with 7 nucleotides matching TRBD1. CDR3 length equals 14 residues. V lost 5 bases and J lost 0; bases outside the gene matches: 0. Looked up from germline, CDR1 is KGHDR and CDR2 is SFDVKD. This chain's CDR3 is CATSGDSSYNEQFF. As DNA, the CDR3 is TGTGCCACCAGTGGGGACAGCTCCTACAATGAGCAGTTCTTC.

This clonotype was counted ten times or more. The chain is built from TRBV20-1 and TRBJ1-4; no clear D gene. Trimming took off 4 bases at V and 8 bases at J, with 14 bases between the two ends. This CDR3 is 13 amino acids long. Germline V gives CDR1 DFQATT, CDR2 SNEGSKA (reference sequence). The CDR3 region is CSAIVSPGEKLFF. CDR3 coding DNA: TGCAGTGCTATAGTCTCTCCCGGGGAAAAACTGTTTTTT.